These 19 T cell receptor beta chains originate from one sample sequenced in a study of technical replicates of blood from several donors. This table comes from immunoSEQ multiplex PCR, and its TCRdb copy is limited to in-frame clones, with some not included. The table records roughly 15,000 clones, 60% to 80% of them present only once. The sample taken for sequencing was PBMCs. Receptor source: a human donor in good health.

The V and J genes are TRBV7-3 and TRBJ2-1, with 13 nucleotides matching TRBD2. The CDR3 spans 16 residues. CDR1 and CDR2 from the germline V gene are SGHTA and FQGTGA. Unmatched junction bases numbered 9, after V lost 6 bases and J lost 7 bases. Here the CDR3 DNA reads TGTGCCAGCAGTCAGGCCGGGACTAGCGGGAATAATGAGCAGTTCTTC. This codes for CASSQAGTSGNNEQFF.

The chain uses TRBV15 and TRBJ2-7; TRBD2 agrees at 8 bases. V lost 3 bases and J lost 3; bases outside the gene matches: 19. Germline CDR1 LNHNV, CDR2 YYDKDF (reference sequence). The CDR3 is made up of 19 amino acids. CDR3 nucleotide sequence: TGTGCCACCAGCAGGGGAATGCGGGAGGTTCTCCTAGGGGTCTACGAGCAGTACTTC. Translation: CATSRGMREVLLGVYEQYF.

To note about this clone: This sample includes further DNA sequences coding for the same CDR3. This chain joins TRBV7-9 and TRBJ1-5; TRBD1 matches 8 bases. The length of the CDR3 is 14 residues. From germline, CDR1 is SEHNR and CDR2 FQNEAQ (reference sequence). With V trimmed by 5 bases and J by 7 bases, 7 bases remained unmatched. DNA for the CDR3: TGTGCCAGCAGCCTCGGACAGGGTGGACAGCCCCAGCATTTT. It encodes CASSLGQGGQPQHF.

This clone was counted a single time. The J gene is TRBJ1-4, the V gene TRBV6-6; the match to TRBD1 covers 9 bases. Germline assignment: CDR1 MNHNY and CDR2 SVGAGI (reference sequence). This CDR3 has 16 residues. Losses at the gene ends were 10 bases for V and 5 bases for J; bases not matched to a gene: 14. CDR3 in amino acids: CATLSGQGKENEKLFF. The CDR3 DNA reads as TGTGCCACCCTATCGGGACAGGGAAAGGAAAATGAAAAACTGTTTTTT.

CDR3 protein: CASSLGQGSTGELFF. CDR3 coding DNA: TGTGCCAGCAGCCTCGGACAGGGGAGCACCGGGGAGCTGTTTTTT. This rearrangement joins TRBV13 to TRBJ2-2; 9 bases agree with TRBD1. CDR1 is PRHDT, CDR2 FYEKMQ, per germline (reference sequence). The CDR3 totals 15 residues. The trim removed 5 bases at V and 4 bases at J, leaving 5 bases unmatched.

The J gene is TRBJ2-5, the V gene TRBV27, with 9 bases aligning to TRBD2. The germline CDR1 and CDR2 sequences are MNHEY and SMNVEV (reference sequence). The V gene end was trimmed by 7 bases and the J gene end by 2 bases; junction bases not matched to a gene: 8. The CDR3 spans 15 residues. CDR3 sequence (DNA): TGTGCCAGCAATTGGGCTAGCGGGAAGCAAGAGACCCAGTACTTC. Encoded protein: CASNWASGKQETQYF.

This chain's CDR3 is CASSLGSGGPYEQYF. The CDR3 DNA reads as TGTGCCAGCAGTTTGGGTAGCGGGGGACCCTACGAGCAGTACTTC. The chain has TRBV27 and TRBJ2-7; 9 bases fit TRBD2. V was pared by 3 bases and J by 2 bases, with 5 bases of the junction left unmatched. This CDR3 is built from 15 residues. Germline V gives CDR1 MNHEY, CDR2 SMNVEV (reference sequence).

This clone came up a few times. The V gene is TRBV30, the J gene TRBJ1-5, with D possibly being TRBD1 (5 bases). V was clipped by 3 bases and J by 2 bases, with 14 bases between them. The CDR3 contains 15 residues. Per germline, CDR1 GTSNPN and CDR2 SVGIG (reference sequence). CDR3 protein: CAWSVKGIGNQPQHF. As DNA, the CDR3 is TGTGCCTGGAGCGTGAAGGGGATCGGCAATCAGCCCCAGCATTTT.

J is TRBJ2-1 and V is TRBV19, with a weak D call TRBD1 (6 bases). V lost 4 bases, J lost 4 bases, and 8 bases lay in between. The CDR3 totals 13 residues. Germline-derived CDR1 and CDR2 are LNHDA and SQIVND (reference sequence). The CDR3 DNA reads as TGTGCCAGTAGTACAGACAGGTACAATGAGCAGTTCTTC. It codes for CASSTDRYNEQFF. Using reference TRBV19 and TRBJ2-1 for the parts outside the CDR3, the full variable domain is DGGITQSPKYLFRKEGQNVTLSCEQNLNHDAMYWYRQDPGQGLRLIYYSQIVNDFQKGDIAEGYSVSREKKESFPLTVTSAQKNPTAFYLCASSTDRYNEQFFGPGTRLTVL.

CDR3 sequence reads: CASKTSGDTDTQYF. The CDR3 DNA sequence: TGCGCCAGCAAGACTAGCGGCGACACAGATACGCAGTATTTT. The rearrangement uses TRBV5-1 and TRBJ2-3; 9 bases line up with TRBD2. J was trimmed by 2 bases and V by 6 bases; bases with no gene match: 4. Germline lookup yields CDR1 SGHRS and CDR2 YFSETQ. The CDR3 is 14 residues long.

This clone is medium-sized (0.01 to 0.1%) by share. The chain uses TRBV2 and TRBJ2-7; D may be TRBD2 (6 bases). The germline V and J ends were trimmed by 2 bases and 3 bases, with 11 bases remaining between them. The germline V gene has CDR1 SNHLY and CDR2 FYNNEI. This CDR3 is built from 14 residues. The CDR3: CASSEIAEYYEQYF. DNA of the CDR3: TGTGCCAGCAGTGAAATAGCGGAATACTACGAGCAGTACTTC.

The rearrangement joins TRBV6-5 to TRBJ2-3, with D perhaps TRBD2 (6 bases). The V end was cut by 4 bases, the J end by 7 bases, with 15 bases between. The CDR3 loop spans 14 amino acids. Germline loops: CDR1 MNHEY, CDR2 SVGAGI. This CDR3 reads CASSSDYPANTQYF. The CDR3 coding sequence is TGTGCCAGCAGTTCGGACTACCCGGCAAATACGCAGTATTTT.

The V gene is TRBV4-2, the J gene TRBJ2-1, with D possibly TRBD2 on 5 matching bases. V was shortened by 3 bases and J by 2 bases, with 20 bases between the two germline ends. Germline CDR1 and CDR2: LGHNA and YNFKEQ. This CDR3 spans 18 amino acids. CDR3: CASSQKDRSGWAYNEQFF. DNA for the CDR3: TGTGCCAGCAGCCAGAAAGATAGGTCGGGATGGGCCTACAATGAGCAGTTCTTC.

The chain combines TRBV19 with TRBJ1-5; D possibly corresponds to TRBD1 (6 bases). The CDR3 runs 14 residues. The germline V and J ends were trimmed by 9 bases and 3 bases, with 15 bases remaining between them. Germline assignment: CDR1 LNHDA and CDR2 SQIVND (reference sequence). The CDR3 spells CASQTGRDNQPQHF. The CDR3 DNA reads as TGTGCCAGCCAAACAGGGAGAGACAATCAGCCCCAGCATTTT.

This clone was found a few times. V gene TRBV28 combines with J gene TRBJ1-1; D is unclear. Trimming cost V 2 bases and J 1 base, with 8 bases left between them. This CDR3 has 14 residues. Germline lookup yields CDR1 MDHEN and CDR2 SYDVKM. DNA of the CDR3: TGTGCCAGCAGTTTACCCCCCAGGAACACTGAAGCTTTCTTT. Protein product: CASSLPPRNTEAFF.

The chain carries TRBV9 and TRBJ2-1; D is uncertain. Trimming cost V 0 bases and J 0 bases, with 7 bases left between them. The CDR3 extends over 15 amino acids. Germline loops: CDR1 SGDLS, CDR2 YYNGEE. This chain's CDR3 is CASSVGSHSYNEQFF. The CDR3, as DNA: TGTGCCAGCAGCGTAGGATCACACTCCTACAATGAGCAGTTCTTC. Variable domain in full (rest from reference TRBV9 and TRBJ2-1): DSGVTQTPKHLITATGQRVTLRCSPRSGDLSVYWYQQSLDQGLQFLIQYYNGEERAKGNILERFSAQQFPDLHSELNLSSLELGDSALYFCASSVGSHSYNEQFFGPGTRLTVL.

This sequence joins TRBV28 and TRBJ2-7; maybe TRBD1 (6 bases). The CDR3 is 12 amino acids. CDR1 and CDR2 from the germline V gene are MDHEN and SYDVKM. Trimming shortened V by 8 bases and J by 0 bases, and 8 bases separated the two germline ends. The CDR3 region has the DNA TGTGCCAGCGGACAGAACTCCTACGAGCAGTACTTC. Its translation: CASGQNSYEQYF.

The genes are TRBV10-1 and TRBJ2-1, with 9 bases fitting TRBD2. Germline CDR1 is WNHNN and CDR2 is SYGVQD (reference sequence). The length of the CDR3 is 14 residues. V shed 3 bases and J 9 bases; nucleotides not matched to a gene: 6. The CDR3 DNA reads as TGCGCCAGCAGTGACTTTAGCGGGAGCGGTGAGCAGTTCTTC. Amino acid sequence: CASSDFSGSGEQFF.

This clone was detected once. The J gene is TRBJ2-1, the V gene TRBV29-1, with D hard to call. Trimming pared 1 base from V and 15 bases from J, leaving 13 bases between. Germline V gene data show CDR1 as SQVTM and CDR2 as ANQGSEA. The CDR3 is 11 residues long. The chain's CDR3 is CSVEGLPTAFF. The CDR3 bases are TGCAGCGTTGAAGGGCTTCCAACAGCGTTCTTC.